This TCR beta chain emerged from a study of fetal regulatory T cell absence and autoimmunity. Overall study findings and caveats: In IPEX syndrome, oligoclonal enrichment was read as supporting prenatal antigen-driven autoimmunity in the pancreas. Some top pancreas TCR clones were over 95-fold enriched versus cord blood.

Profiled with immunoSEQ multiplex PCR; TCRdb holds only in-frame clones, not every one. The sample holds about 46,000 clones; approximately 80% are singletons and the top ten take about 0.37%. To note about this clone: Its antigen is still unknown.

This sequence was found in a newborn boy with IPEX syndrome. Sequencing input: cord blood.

CDR3 sequence reads: CASSPAGTALHF. The CDR3 DNA sequence: TGTGCCAGCAGCCCCGCCGGGACGGCCCTCCACTTT. The rearrangement links TRBV6-5 to TRBJ1-6; TRBD1 might be the D (5 bases). V lost 6 bases and J 14 bases, leaving 14 bases between the germline ends. Germline V gene sequence: CDR1 MNHEY, CDR2 SVGAGI. This CDR3 is built from 12 residues.